This T cell receptor (beta chain) was identified in a study of cytomegalovirus exposure and HLA in healthy donors. Study results and limitations: According to reports, the classifier identified cytomegalovirus status with high specificity and sensitivity.

The donors (healthy individuals) were bone marrow donors. A multiplex PCR was run with 60 Vbeta primers and 13 Jbeta primers. Profiled with immunoSEQ multiplex PCR; TCRdb holds only in-frame clones, not every one. The sample has about 160,000 clones, 65% to 80% seen once. As for this clone: The antigen remains unidentified.

J gave up 6 bases and V 8 bases, and 4 bases lay outside the gene matches. The CDR3 length is 12 residues. Germline V gene data show CDR1 as ENHRY and CDR2 as SYGVKD. This sequence was found in a woman in her twenties or thirties in good health and CMV-seronegative. The rearrangement links TRBV10-3 to TRBJ2-7; 10 bases line up with TRBD1. The sample consisted of PBMCs. The CDR3 region is CAISGTGVEQYF. The DNA for the CDR3 is TGTGCCATCTCCGGGACAGGGGTCGAGCAGTACTTC.